The 2 T cell receptor beta chains in this list originate from one sample, sequenced in a study of CD8+ T cells in alopecia areata. RNA extraction was followed by reverse transcription into cDNA, which acted as the sequencing template. The repertoire was sequenced with immunoSEQ multiplex PCR; TCRdb's copy has only in-frame clones and lacks some. This table has roughly 210,000 clones, about 40% appearing once. Indicated treatment: oral pan-JAK inhibitor, 5-10 mg twice daily. The sample was CD4+ T cells sorted from blood, taken at roughly week 36, from a patient treated with tofacitinib. The origin of the receptors is a human donor with alopecia areata.

This clone was seen only a few times. Within the sample, other DNA sequences also encode this same CDR3. The chain links TRBV19 to TRBJ1-1; D ambiguous. Deletions cut 8 bases from V and 1 base from J, with 5 bases between. This CDR3 comprises 11 residues. CDR1 LNHDA and CDR2 SQIVND come from the germline V gene (reference sequence). CDR3 nucleotide sequence: TGTGCCAGTTCCTCGAACACTGAAGCTTTCTTT. Translated, it gives CASSSNTEAFF.

J is TRBJ2-1 and V is TRBV29-1, with D perhaps matching TRBD2 (5 bases). V was cut by 5 bases and J by 9 bases, with 14 bases left in between. There are 12 residues in the CDR3. Germline-derived CDR1 and CDR2 are SQVTM and ANQGSEA. DNA for the CDR3: TGCAGCGTTTCGCCCGCTCGGGGTGAGCAGTTCTTC. This codes for CSVSPARGEQFF.